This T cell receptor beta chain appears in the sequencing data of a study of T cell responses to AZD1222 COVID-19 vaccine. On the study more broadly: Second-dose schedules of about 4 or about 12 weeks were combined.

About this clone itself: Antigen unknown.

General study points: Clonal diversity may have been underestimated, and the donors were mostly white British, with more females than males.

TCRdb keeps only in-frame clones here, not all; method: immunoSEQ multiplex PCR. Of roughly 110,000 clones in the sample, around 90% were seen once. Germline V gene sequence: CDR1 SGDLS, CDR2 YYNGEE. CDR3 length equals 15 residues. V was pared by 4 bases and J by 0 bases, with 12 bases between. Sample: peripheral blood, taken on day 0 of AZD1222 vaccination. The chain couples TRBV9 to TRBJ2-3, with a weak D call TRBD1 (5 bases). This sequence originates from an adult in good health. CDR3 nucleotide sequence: TGTGCCAGCAGCCAAGGGGTCACTAGCACAGATACGCAGTATTTT. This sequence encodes CASSQGVTSTDTQYF.